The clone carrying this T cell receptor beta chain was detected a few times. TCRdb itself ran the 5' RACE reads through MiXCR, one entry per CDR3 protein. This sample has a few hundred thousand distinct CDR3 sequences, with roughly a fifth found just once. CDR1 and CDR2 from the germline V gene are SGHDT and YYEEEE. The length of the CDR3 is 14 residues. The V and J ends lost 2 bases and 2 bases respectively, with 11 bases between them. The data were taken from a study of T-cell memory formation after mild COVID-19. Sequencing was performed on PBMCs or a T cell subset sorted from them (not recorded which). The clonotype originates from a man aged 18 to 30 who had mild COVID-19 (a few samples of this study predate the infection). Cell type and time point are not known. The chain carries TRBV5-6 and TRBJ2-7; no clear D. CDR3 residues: CASSFSTPPYEQYV. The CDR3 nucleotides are TGTGCCAGCAGCTTCTCGACACCTCCCTACGAGCAGTACGTC.